This paragraph reports one TCR beta chain. The antigen remains unidentified. The table came from immunoSEQ multiplex PCR; TCRdb's copy has only in-frame clones and leaves some out. The profile shows some 6,700 clones, roughly 78% of them singletons. V was trimmed by 6 bases and J by 6 bases, leaving 20 bases between them. The CDR3 is made up of 15 amino acids. Germline values: CDR1 LNHDA, CDR2 SQIVND (reference sequence). The data derive from a study of neoadjuvant anti-PD-1 for oral cavity cancer. Study-wide background: Patients without progression got a fourth dose around day 43.

Patients had newly diagnosed, untreated stage II-IVA oral cavity squamous cell carcinoma. Study findings and constraints: With a few patients per group, TCR findings need larger cohorts.

V and J are TRBV19 and TRBJ1-1, with D tentatively TRBD1 (6 bases). This specimen consisted of PBMCs, obtained before nivolumab (anti-PD-1) treatment. The sequence derives from a person aged 40 to 85 with oral cavity squamous cell carcinoma. This chain's CDR3 is CASSPGAGAIPEAFF. CDR3 nucleotide sequence: TGTGCCAGTAGCCCGGGAGCAGGGGCTATCCCTGAAGCTTTCTTT. Based on the CDR3 plus reference TRBV19 and TRBJ1-1, the full variable domain is DGGITQSPKYLFRKEGQNVTLSCEQNLNHDAMYWYRQDPGQGLRLIYYSQIVNDFQKGDIAEGYSVSREKKESFPLTVTSAQKNPTAFYLCASSPGAGAIPEAFFGQGTRLTVV.